This TCR beta chain was captured by sequencing in a study of cytomegalovirus exposure and HLA in healthy donors. Study conclusions and caveats: A later analysis showed HLA-associated TCR beta chains outstripping equally common others in clonal expansion. Later on, an analysis tied 15,000 to 20,000 TCR beta sequences to HLA alleles at 0.05 false discovery rate. Segments of the TCR beta V type were, in most cases, productive about 87% or about 30% of the time in an earlier analysis. A likely sequencing artifact accounted for one observed cluster of highly shared sequence variants.

It was with 60 Vbeta and 13 Jbeta primers that the PCR ran. The protocol was immunoSEQ multiplex PCR, while the TCRdb copy is restricted to in-frame clones and leaves out a portion. The table lists some 150,000 clones, about 61% of them singletons. About this clone: The antigen is undetermined.

The CDR3 extends over 15 amino acids. From germline, CDR1 is SGHTA and CDR2 FQGNSA. Trimming cost V 0 bases and J 9 bases; bases outside gene matches: 9. This TCR derives from a woman between 40 and 50 years old in good health and CMV-seronegative. Sequenced: PBMCs. V usage is TRBV7-2 and J usage is TRBJ2-3, with 7 positions matching TRBD2. CDR3 in amino acids: CASSLASGGGRTQYF. The CDR3 DNA sequence: TGTGCCAGCAGCTTAGCCTCCGGCGGGGGTCGAACGCAGTATTTT.